The clone carrying this T cell receptor (beta chain) was seen many times. Assay used: immunoSEQ multiplex PCR; TCRdb lists only in-frame clones, some missing. The sample shows 100,000 to 150,000 clones, approximately 83% of them seen only once. The CDR3 totals 13 residues. The V end was cut by 2 bases, the J end by 7 bases, with 9 bases between. Germline V gene sequence: CDR1 SGHDN, CDR2 FVKESK. This sample is part of a study of cytotoxic CD8 clonotypes in ibrutinib-treated CLL. The J gene is TRBJ1-5, the V gene TRBV14, with D unclear. The sequence was collected from a human donor with chronic lymphocytic leukemia. Source: PBMCs, taken after 24 months of ibrutinib treatment. Written as DNA, the CDR3 is TGTGCCAGCAGCCAACTTAGTCAGCAGCCCCAGCATTTT. Translated: CASSQLSQQPQHF.